This T cell receptor beta chain is drawn from a study of T cell responses to AZD1222 COVID-19 vaccine (dated by TCRdb to the early 2020s). General notes on the study: TCR sequencing was performed for about 240 trial participants, of whom roughly 200 were given two doses of AZD1222 and 26 were given two doses of MenACWY control vaccine. Trial participants were enrolled into age subgroups of 18-55, 56-69 and 70-plus years, which contained around 150, 28 and 57 TCR-sequenced participants, respectively. The investigation overall reported the following: Because no day 14 peak-response samples were available, the repertoires could be characterized only after the peak T cell response. Most participants were white British and females outnumbered males, and the authors suggested that clonal diversity may have been underestimated. The 56-69-year group was small, and its depth increase did not reach significance, likely because of low power. Reportedly, close to half of the unique spike-specific TCRs recognized epitopes lying outside the regions that are mutated in the B.1.351 and B.1.1.7 variants. CD4 TCRs associated with the vaccine covered the entire spike protein, and the dominant responses were in regions 160-218 and 743-854. A significant rise in spike-specific TCR breadth and depth was observed after two AZD1222 doses relative to day 0 and relative to MenACWY recipients. Only a handful of AZD1222 recipients were SARS-CoV-2 seropositive at baseline, limiting conclusions about previously exposed vaccinees.

The time point tag for this specimen amounts to: baseline before first vaccination. The treatment or condition tag for this specimen amounts to: meningococcal conjugate vaccine given as trial control. The vaccinee samples were drawn from two UK trials, COV001 and COV002, one of which was a single-blind randomized controlled phase 2/3 trial testing AZD1222 (ChAdOx1 nCoV-19) in healthy adults. Trial participant PBMC samples were collected at day 0 and day 28 after the second dose for TCRbeta chain sequencing. The CDR3 regions of human TCRbeta chains were analyzed by immunosequencing. The paper's processing steps were these. TCRs in the repertoires were matched against a reference library of SARS-CoV-2-specific TCRs that had been generated with the MIRA antigen-specificity platform. Breadth was defined as the fraction of unique TCRs that were SARS-CoV-2-associated, and depth was defined as the fraction of total T cells that were SARS-CoV-2-associated. Each spike-specific TCR was assigned to its reactive spike region and to a CD4 or CD8 class using the MIRA data. Log10-transformed breadth and depth values were compared by one-way ANOVA with Sidak's multiple comparisons tests. Sourced from immuneACCESS, this table was stored by TCRdb with only in-frame sequences that have V and J called. A share of the clones is absent; for the studies checked, an unresolved V gene accounts for under half, and the remainder has no known explanation. The V and J calls and the clone size are those of that table, but D and trimming were determined from the DNA. Within this sample are some 150,000 clones, with over 85% of them counted one time only. The top ten constitute over 0.85% of the sample.

For this clone: The specificity of this receptor is unknown. No much larger clonotype is one base removed from it; base qualities were not supplied.

The CDR3 runs 16 residues from the cysteine to the phenylalanine. The read is trimmed to its CDR3 DNA, 48 bases read in frame from base 1. Between the V and J ends, shortened by 0 bases and 3 bases respectively, the junction contains 13 bases. CDR1 and CDR2 are read off the germline V gene as SGHRS and YFSETQ. Recombination joined TRBV5-1 with TRBJ1-5; a confident D gene designation cannot be given. The receptor comes from an adult in good health. This specimen was peripheral blood, taken on day 0 of MenACWY control vaccination. The CDR3 in this case is CASSLGLGGINQPQHF. The DNA reads as follows: TGCGCCAGCAGCTTGGGACTCGGCGGGATCAATCAGCCCCAGCATTTT.